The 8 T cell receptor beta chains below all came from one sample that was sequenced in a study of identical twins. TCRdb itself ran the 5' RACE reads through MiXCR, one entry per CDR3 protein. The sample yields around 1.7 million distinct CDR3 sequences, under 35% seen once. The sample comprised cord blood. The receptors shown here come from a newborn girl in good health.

The CDR3 DNA sequence: TGCGCCAGCAGCCGAGCGGGCAGGAACCTTAACTATGGCTACACCTTC. This translates into CASSRAGRNLNYGYTF. The chain uses TRBV4-1 and TRBJ1-2; D is unresolved. The germline CDR1 and CDR2 sequences are MGHRA and YSYEKL. Trimming left V 4 bases short and J 1 base short, with 16 bases between. The CDR3 spans 16 residues.

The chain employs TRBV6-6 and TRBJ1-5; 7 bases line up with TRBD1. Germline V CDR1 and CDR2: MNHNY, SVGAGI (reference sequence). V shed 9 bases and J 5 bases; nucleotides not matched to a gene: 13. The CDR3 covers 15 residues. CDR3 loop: CASYLGTALDQPQHF. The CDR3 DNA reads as TGTGCCAGTTACCTTGGGACAGCCTTAGATCAGCCCCAGCATTTT.

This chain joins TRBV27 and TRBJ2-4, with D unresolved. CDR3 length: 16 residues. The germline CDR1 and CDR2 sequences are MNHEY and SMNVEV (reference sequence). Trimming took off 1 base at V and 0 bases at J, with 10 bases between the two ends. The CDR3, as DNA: TGTGCCAGCAGTTTATACCCGGGCATAGCCAAAAACATTCAGTACTTC. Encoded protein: CASSLYPGIAKNIQYF.

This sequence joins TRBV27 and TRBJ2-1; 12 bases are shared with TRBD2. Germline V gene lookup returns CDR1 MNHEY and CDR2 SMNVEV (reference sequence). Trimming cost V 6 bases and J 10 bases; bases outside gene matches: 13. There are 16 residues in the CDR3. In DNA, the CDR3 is TGTGCCAGCAGGGGGACTAGCGGGCCCATTGGCAACGAGCAGTTCTTC. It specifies CASRGTSGPIGNEQFF.

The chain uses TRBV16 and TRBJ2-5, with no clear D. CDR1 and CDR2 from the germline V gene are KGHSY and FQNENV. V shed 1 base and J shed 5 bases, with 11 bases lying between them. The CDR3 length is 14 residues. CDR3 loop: CASSQFREEETQYF. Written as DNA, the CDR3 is TGTGCCAGCAGCCAATTTCGCGAGGAGGAGACCCAGTACTTC.

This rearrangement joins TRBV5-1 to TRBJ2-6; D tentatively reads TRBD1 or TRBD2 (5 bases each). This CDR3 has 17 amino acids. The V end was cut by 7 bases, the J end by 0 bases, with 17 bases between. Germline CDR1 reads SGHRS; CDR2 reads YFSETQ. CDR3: CASSLGTVSSGANVLTF. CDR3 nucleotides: TGCGCCAGCTCCCTTGGGACGGTAAGCTCTGGGGCCAACGTCCTGACTTTC.

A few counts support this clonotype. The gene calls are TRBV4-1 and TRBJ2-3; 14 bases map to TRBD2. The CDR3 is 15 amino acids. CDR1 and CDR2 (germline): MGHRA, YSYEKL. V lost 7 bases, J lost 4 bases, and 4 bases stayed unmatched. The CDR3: CASTKTSGGADTQYF. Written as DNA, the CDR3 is TGCGCCAGCACCAAGACTAGCGGGGGGGCAGATACGCAGTATTTT.

CDR3 in amino acids: CASSVSPTGTYNSPLHF. The CDR3 DNA sequence: TGCGCCAGCAGCGTTTCGCCGACCGGGACATATAATTCACCCCTCCACTTT. The V gene is TRBV5-1, the J gene TRBJ1-6; D possibly corresponds to TRBD1 (6 bases). The CDR3 totals 17 residues. CDR1 and CDR2 (germline): SGHRS, YFSETQ. Trimming shortened V by 4 bases and J by 4 bases, and 18 bases separated the two germline ends.